The entry that follows covers one T cell receptor (beta chain) sequence. The junction shows a germline mismatch at one end, possibly a read error. This record comes from a study of shared clonotypes between healthy human individuals. Measured with immunoSEQ multiplex PCR; TCRdb has only the in-frame clones, and not every one. The sample contains more than 2 million clones, roughly 96% of which appear only once. The donors were adults (healthy and HIV-negative) with no recent acute infections or vaccinations. In germline, CDR1 is SGHAT, CDR2 FQNNGV. The CDR3 length is 14 residues. This rearrangement joins TRBV11-2 to TRBJ2-3; the D is unclear. Sequenced input: naive CD4+ T cells sorted from blood. As to subset: CD45RA+ positively selected. The TCR was taken from a man aged 18 to 29 in good health. In DNA form, the CDR3 reads TGTGCCAGCAGCTCCCAACTCCGCACGGATACGCAGTATTTT. Translated: CASSSQLRTDTQYF.